This T cell receptor beta chain originates from a study of T cells after yellow fever vaccination. Study summary: Fractions low in cell number were prepared with SMART-Seq v4 Ultra Low Input.

UMIs were added to TCR cDNA along with a universal primer site when it was made by 5'RACE template switching. TCRdb used MiXCR to reprocess the 5' RACE reads, holding one entry per CDR3 protein. The sample has 300,000 to 400,000 distinct CDR3 sequences; around 8.1% are singletons. Note on this clonotype: Antigen: not known.

General study findings and limits: Re-detected after boosting: most primary clones, around 97% of CD4 and about 85% of CD8.

The CDR3 sequence is 13 residues long. The V end was cut by 9 bases, the J end by 4 bases, with 12 bases between. The source material was PBMCs, sampled more than 40 days after the first yellow fever vaccination. The chain recombines TRBV12-3 or TRBV12-4 with TRBJ2-2, with D tentatively TRBD2 (6 bases). The receptor's source is a man between 18 and 35 years old who received the YFV17D yellow fever vaccine. The CDR3 nucleotides read TGTGCCAGTCGGACTACCCCCACCGGGGAGCTGTTTTTT. Protein sequence: CASRTTPTGELFF.